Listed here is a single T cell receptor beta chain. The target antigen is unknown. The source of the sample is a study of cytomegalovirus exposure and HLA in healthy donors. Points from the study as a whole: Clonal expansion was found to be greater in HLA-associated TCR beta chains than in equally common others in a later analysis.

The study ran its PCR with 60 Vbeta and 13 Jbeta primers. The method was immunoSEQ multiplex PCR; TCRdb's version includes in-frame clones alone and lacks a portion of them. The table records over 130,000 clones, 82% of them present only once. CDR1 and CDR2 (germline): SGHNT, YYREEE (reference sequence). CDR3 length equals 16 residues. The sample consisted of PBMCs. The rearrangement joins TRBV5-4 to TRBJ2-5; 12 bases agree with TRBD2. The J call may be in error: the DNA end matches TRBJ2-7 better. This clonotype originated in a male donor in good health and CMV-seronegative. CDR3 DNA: TGTGCCAGCAGCTTGCCAGGGACTAGCGGGCTCTACGAGCAGTACTTC. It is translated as CASSLPGTSGLYEQYF.